The 18 T cell receptor beta chains in this list originate from one sample, sequenced in a study of blood T cell repertoires in COVID-19. Using immunoSEQ multiplex PCR, the repertoire was profiled, and TCRdb retains in-frame clones only, with some absent. The table shows some 99,000 clones, with roughly 84% occurring only once. Sequenced: peripheral blood. The source of these receptors is a woman aged 80 or over with active or convalescent COVID-19.

The rearrangement joins TRBV19 to TRBJ1-1; 7 nucleotides agree with TRBD1. This CDR3 contains 13 residues. The V and J ends lost 0 bases and 7 bases, in that order; junction bases with no gene match: 2. Germline loops: CDR1 LNHDA, CDR2 SQIVND (reference sequence). This chain's CDR3 is CASSIDRDSEAFF. DNA of the CDR3: TGTGCCAGTAGTATAGACCGGGACAGTGAAGCTTTCTTT.

V gene TRBV2 combines with J gene TRBJ2-2; 12 bases align to TRBD1. CDR1 and CDR2 (germline): SNHLY, FYNNEI. V dropped 7 bases and J dropped 6; count of bases not matched to a gene: 9. The length of the CDR3 is 16 residues. DNA of the CDR3: TGTGCCAGCAAAGGGACAGGGGGCTGGTCGGCCGGGGAGCTGTTTTTT. This codes for CASKGTGGWSAGELFF.

The gene calls are TRBV6-5 and TRBJ1-1; D gene ambiguous. This CDR3 has 13 amino acids. Germline values: CDR1 MNHEY, CDR2 SVGAGI. V lost 6 bases and J 0 bases, leaving 8 bases between the germline ends. Here the CDR3 reads CASRQHVNTEAFF. The CDR3 DNA is TGTGCCAGCAGGCAACATGTGAACACTGAAGCTTTCTTT.

The chain joins TRBV5-1 to TRBJ2-2; TRBD2 aligns across 11 bases. V gave up 7 bases and J gave up 5 bases; unmatched junction bases: 13. The V gene's germline CDR1 is SGHRS and CDR2 YFSETQ. The CDR3 runs to 17 residues. In DNA, the CDR3 is TGCGCCAGCGGTAGCGGGAGGGCTTGGAGTGTTACCGGGGAGCTGTTTTTT. It translates to CASGSGRAWSVTGELFF.

V is TRBV23-1 and J is TRBJ2-5, with 8 positions matching TRBD2. Being an ORF, TRBV23-1 has a function that is uncertain. The CDR3 covers 15 residues. V gave up 4 bases and J gave up 9 bases; unmatched junction bases: 13. The CDR3 protein is CASSLPGLGLVAQYF. Written as DNA, the CDR3 is TGCGCCAGCAGTCTGCCGGGACTAGGTTTGGTGGCCCAGTACTTC.

The chain uses TRBV4-1 and TRBJ1-6; 10 bases line up with TRBD1. Trimming took 1 base from V and 7 from J; bases not matched to a gene: 4. This CDR3 has 16 amino acids. Germline V lookup: CDR1 MGHRA, CDR2 YSYEKL. The CDR3 here is CASSQVGTGVNSPLHF. CDR3 nucleotide sequence: TGCGCCAGCAGCCAAGTGGGGACAGGGGTAAATTCACCCCTCCACTTT.

This clone was detected once. The rearrangement uses TRBV11-3 and TRBJ2-1, with 8 bases identical to TRBD2. The CDR3 is 16 residues long. Germline V gene sequence: CDR1 SGHNT, CDR2 YENEEA. V lost 0 bases, J lost 3 bases, and 4 bases stayed unmatched. The DNA of the CDR3 is TGTGCCAGCAGCTTAGACGGGACTAGGTTCTACAATGAGCAGTTCTTC. This gives the protein CASSLDGTRFYNEQFF.

V gene TRBV7-2 combines with J gene TRBJ2-7, with 8 bases aligning to TRBD2. The CDR3 contains 15 residues. Germline CDR1 reads SGHTA; CDR2 reads FQGNSA. V trimming: 5 bases; J trimming: 1 base; junction bases outside the gene matches: 7. CDR3 in DNA: TGTGCCAGCAGCACTTCTAGCGGGTCGTCCTACGAGCAGTACTTC. This sequence encodes CASSTSSGSSYEQYF.

The CDR3: CASSLRGGRSEAFF. CDR3 coding DNA: TGTGCCAGCAGTTTAAGGGGGGGGAGGTCTGAAGCTTTCTTT. The chain links TRBV28 to TRBJ1-1; maybe TRBD1 (6 bases). CDR3 length: 14 residues. Between the trimmed V and J ends, which lost 2 bases and 6 bases, there was a span of 13 bases. Germline CDR1 is MDHEN and CDR2 is SYDVKM.

The V call is TRBV7-9, the J call TRBJ2-3; 8 bases fit TRBD2. The trim removed 4 bases at V and 5 bases at J, leaving 11 bases unmatched. This CDR3 contains 16 residues. The germline V gene encodes CDR1 SEHNR and CDR2 FQNEAQ (reference sequence). CDR3: CASSSRRGTRRDTQYF. CDR3 nucleotide sequence: TGTGCCAGCAGCTCCCGGCGGGGGACTAGGAGAGATACGCAGTATTTT.

The V and J genes are TRBV11-2 and TRBJ2-1; possibly TRBD2 for D (5 bases). This CDR3 region has 15 residues. Germline V gene data show CDR1 as SGHAT and CDR2 as FQNNGV. V was trimmed by 3 bases and J by 5 bases, leaving 14 bases between them. The CDR3 DNA is TGTGCCAGCAGCTTGCTAGCAGCTGTCAACAATGAGCAGTTCTTC. Translation gives CASSLLAAVNNEQFF.

The chain employs TRBV10-3 and TRBJ1-1; no firm D call. V lost 10 bases and J 2 bases, leaving 11 bases between the germline ends. CDR1 and CDR2 from the germline V gene are ENHRY and SYGVKD. The CDR3 totals 12 residues. The CDR3 DNA sequence: TGTGCCACCGGAGAGACCAACACTGAAGCTTTCTTT. As protein: CATGETNTEAFF.

This clone has only a few counts. The chain employs TRBV7-9 and TRBJ1-5; TRBD1 is a possible D gene (6 bases). The V end was cut by 5 bases, the J end by 4 bases, with 9 bases between. The CDR3 covers 13 residues. Germline CDR1 is SEHNR and CDR2 is FQNEAQ (reference sequence). CDR3: CASSETGNQPQHF. CDR3 DNA sequence: TGTGCCAGCAGCGAAACAGGGAATCAGCCCCAGCATTTT. Together with reference TRBV7-9 and TRBJ1-5, the CDR3 gives the full variable domain: DTGVSQNPRHKITKRGQNVTFRCDPISEHNRLYWYRQTLGQGPEFLTYFQNEAQLEKSRLLSDRFSAERPKGSFSTLEIQRTEQGDSAMYLCASSETGNQPQHFGDGTRLSIL.

With regard to this clone: The sample holds other DNA sequences that translate to the same CDR3. This chain links TRBV2 with TRBJ1-2; the match to TRBD1 covers 8 bases. With 8 bases clipped from V and 8 bases from J, the junction kept 1 base outside the gene matches. Germline CDR1 SNHLY, CDR2 FYNNEI. CDR3 length: 10 amino acids. The CDR3: CASGQGGYTF. The CDR3, as DNA: TGTGCCAGCGGACAGGGCGGCTACACCTTC.

Only a few counts were recorded for this clone. The chain couples TRBV7-3 to TRBJ2-1, with 7 positions matching TRBD2. V shed 5 bases, J shed 10 bases, and the junction held 11 bases outside the gene matches. CDR3 length: 14 residues. CDR1 is SGHTA, CDR2 FQGTGA, per germline. The DNA for the CDR3 is TGTGCCAGCAGCCCCTCGGGCGGGAGCGGAGAGCAGTTCTTC. It codes for CASSPSGGSGEQFF.

V usage is TRBV5-1 and J usage is TRBJ2-3, with TRBD1 as a possible D gene (6 bases). Germline V gene lookup returns CDR1 SGHRS and CDR2 YFSETQ. V shed 0 bases and J shed 6 bases, with 14 bases lying between them. The CDR3 totals 15 residues. The CDR3, as DNA: TGCGCCAGCAGCTTGGGACAGGCCGGGGCGGATACGCAGTATTTT. The encoded protein is CASSLGQAGADTQYF. Together with reference TRBV5-1 and TRBJ2-3, the CDR3 gives the full variable domain: KAGVTQTPRYLIKTRGQQVTLSCSPISGHRSVSWYQQTPGQGLQFLFEYFSETQRNKGNFPGRFSGRQFSNSRSEMNVSTLELGDSALYLCASSLGQAGADTQYFGPGTRLTVL.

This sequence joins TRBV5-1 and TRBJ1-1; D remains unclear. CDR3 size: 13 residues. Germline V gives CDR1 SGHRS, CDR2 YFSETQ. V lost 6 bases and J 1 base, leaving 10 bases between the germline ends. The CDR3 loop reads CASTPSGNTEAFF. CDR3 nucleotide sequence: TGCGCCAGCACACCTTCAGGGAACACTGAAGCTTTCTTT.

The chain joins TRBV7-8 to TRBJ2-7, with 9 bases fitting TRBD1. The V gene end was trimmed by 1 base and the J gene end by 2 bases; junction bases not matched to a gene: 6. Germline V CDR1 and CDR2: SGHVS, FQNEAQ. The CDR3 sequence is 16 residues long. The CDR3 bases are TGTGCCAGCAGCTTAGGTGGGACAGGGTTCCCCTACGAGCAGTACTTC. Protein: CASSLGGTGFPYEQYF.